This T cell receptor beta chain was observed in a study of cytomegalovirus exposure and HLA in healthy donors. Study information: Ancestry clustering placed more than 65% of around 400 genotyped donors in the Caucasian-associated cluster.

Concerning this clone: What it binds is unknown.

Both 60 Vbeta primers and 13 Jbeta primers went into the PCR. The table came from immunoSEQ multiplex PCR; TCRdb's copy has only in-frame clones and leaves some out. The sample yields under 200,000 clones, roughly 77% seen once. CDR3 size: 13 residues. V lost 7 bases, J lost 3 bases, and 2 bases stayed unmatched. Germline CDR1 reads MNHNS; CDR2 reads SASEGT. Findings and caveats of the study: Follow-up analysis seemed to connect common viral pathogens with several of the most significant clusters identified.

V usage is TRBV6-1 and J usage is TRBJ2-2, with TRBD1 matching 7 bases. This sequence was found in a woman younger than 35 in good health and CMV-seronegative. Material: PBMCs. The CDR3 coding sequence is TGTGCCAGCAAGACAGGGTACACCGGGGAGCTGTTTTTT. The encoded protein is CASKTGYTGELFF.